This T cell receptor (beta chain) was recovered during a study of OX40 agonist ivuxolimab in advanced cancers. In the study overall: Hepatocellular carcinoma, melanoma, renal cell or head and neck cancer occurred in dose-escalation patients.

The trim removed 5 bases at V and 0 bases at J, leaving 14 bases unmatched. The length of the CDR3 is 20 residues. TCRdb's table, derived via immunoSEQ multiplex PCR, lists solely in-frame clones and lacks some. The data contain about 24,000 clones, around three quarters of them singletons. For this clone: Its antigen remains unknown.

Study outcomes and limitations: Relative to CD4+, CD8+ T cells held more expanded clones on average.

The rearrangement joins TRBV23-1 to TRBJ1-3; 12 nucleotides agree with TRBD1. TRBV23-1 is flagged as an ORF with uncertain function. The specimen comprised CD4+ or CD8+ T cells sorted from blood, sampled in a trial of the OX40 agonist ivuxolimab. The clonotype originates from an adult with an advanced solid tumor such as melanoma, head and neck, liver or kidney cancer. CDR3 in DNA: TGCGCCAGCAGTAAGCTGGGGACAGGGGGCGAGATACTCTCTGGAAACACCATATATTTT. The encoded protein is CASSKLGTGGEILSGNTIYF.